This T cell receptor beta chain was found in a study of CD8+CD57+ T cells in acquired aplastic anemia. The wider study: Isolated CD4+ and CD8+ cells, once sorted, yielded DNA averaging around 3.1 ug. Study-level points and caveats: Patients and controls shared approximately 28 CD8+ CDR3 sequences.

Sequencing involved patients with CD8+CD57+ cell expansion previously shown by flow cytometry. At blood sampling, none of the patients had yet received therapy. Trimming took 5 bases from V and 4 from J, leaving 16 bases between them. The CDR3 consists of 15 residues. Germline CDR1 and CDR2: LNHNV and YYDKDF (reference sequence). Details on this clonotype: Its antigen is not known.

Genomic DNA served as template for TCR beta VDJ and CDR3 profiling. TCRdb reprocessed the reads via MiXCR and lists one record per CDR3 protein. This table holds approximately 190,000 distinct CDR3 sequences, just under 50% found once. Sequenced material: sorted CD4+, CD8+, or CD8+CD57+ T cells (not recorded which) from PBMCs. The rearrangement uses TRBV15 and TRBJ2-3; D is perhaps TRBD1 or TRBD2 (6 bases each). This clonotype was obtained from a human donor with aplastic anemia. CDR3 coding DNA: TGTGCCACCAGCCTCCGGGGGCAGGGATCAGATACGCAGTATTTT. Protein: CATSLRGQGSDTQYF.